One and the same sample provided the 10 T cell receptor beta chains below, sequenced in a study of vaccination effects on CD4 cells after COVID-19. Their target antigens are unknown. The protocol was immunoSEQ multiplex PCR, while the TCRdb copy is restricted to in-frame clones and leaves out a portion. The data contain tens of thousands of clones, 65% to 80% of them seen just once; the ten biggest clones take up roughly 5.2%. When around 10 days of culture had elapsed, CD4+ T cells were isolated. The individual was infected with SARS-CoV-2 between March and December 2020, as confirmed by PCR. Two-dose vaccination with either BNT162b2 or mRNA-1273 was given to the participants. Sample: CD4+ T cells from PBMCs cultured without peptide, taken after COVID-19 vaccination. Receptor source: a human donor who had a prior SARS-CoV-2 infection.

V is TRBV3-1 (or the pseudogene TRBV3-2) and J is TRBJ2-3; possibly TRBD2 for D (6 bases). Germline loops: CDR1 LGHDT, CDR2 YNNKEL (reference sequence). The V end lost 1 base, the J end lost 0 bases, and 14 bases lay between the germline ends. This CDR3 spans 17 amino acids. For the CDR3, the DNA is TGTGCCAGCAGCCAAGCCGGGGGAGATACTAGCACAGATACGCAGTATTTT. Its protein is CASSQAGGDTSTDTQYF.

The table lists this clone with a few counts. The rearrangement uses TRBV29-1 and TRBJ1-1; 9 bases are shared with TRBD1. J gave up 3 bases and V 7 bases, and 9 bases lay outside the gene matches. The CDR3 covers 14 residues. Germline values: CDR1 SQVTM, CDR2 ANQGSEA. The CDR3 coding sequence is TGCAGCGGTACACAGGGGGCGGCTGACACTGAAGCTTTCTTT. Protein product: CSGTQGAADTEAFF.

This sequence joins TRBV9 and TRBJ2-1; D is perhaps TRBD2 (5 bases). Trimming pared 0 bases from V and 5 bases from J, leaving 12 bases between. CDR1 and CDR2 (germline): SGDLS, YYNGEE. This CDR3 contains 15 residues. This CDR3 is CASSVGLSGDNEQFF. For the CDR3, the DNA is TGTGCCAGCAGCGTAGGGTTAAGCGGAGACAATGAGCAGTTCTTC.

On this clone: Germline is not matched at one junction end, which may reflect a read error. The V call is TRBV19, the J call TRBJ1-5; D gene uncertain. Germline loops: CDR1 LNHDA, CDR2 SQIVND (reference sequence). This CDR3 contains 15 residues. This CDR3 is CASSILDSRNQAQHF. The CDR3 DNA follows: TGTGCCAGTAGTATCTTGGATTCGAGGAATCAGGCCCAGCATTTT.

The CDR3 loop reads CASSQDRDTGELFF. CDR3 DNA sequence: TGTGCCAGCAGCCAGGACAGGGACACCGGGGAGCTGTTTTTT. This chain connects TRBV7-2 to TRBJ2-2; TRBD1 agrees at 8 bases. J was trimmed by 3 bases and V by 5 bases; bases with no gene match: 2. The CDR3 is 14 amino acids. Germline loops: CDR1 SGHTA, CDR2 FQGNSA.

The V and J genes are TRBV7-2 and TRBJ1-1; D possibly corresponds to TRBD1 (6 bases). The CDR3 length is 15 residues. V was pared by 5 bases and J by 3 bases, with 16 bases between. Germline CDR1 and CDR2: SGHTA and FQGNSA. CDR3 nucleotides: TGTGCCAGCAGCCTGTTCCAGGGGTGGGACACTGAAGCTTTCTTT. Encoded protein: CASSLFQGWDTEAFF.

This clone was picked up a small number of times. V and J are TRBV2 and TRBJ2-7; unclear D gene. This CDR3 region has 16 residues. CDR1 and CDR2 from the germline V gene are SNHLY and FYNNEI. Trimming took off 6 bases at V and 4 bases at J, with 22 bases between the two ends. CDR3: CASSPGRSSLRYEQYF. The CDR3 nucleotides read TGTGCCAGCAGCCCCGGACGGAGCTCACTGAGGTACGAGCAGTACTTC. The entire variable domain, with the rest obtained from reference TRBV2 and TRBJ2-7, is as follows: EPEVTQTPSHQVTQMGQEVILRCVPISNHLYFYWYRQILGQKVEFLVSFYNNEISEKSEIFDDQFSVERPDGSNFTLKIRSTKLEDSAMYFCASSPGRSSLRYEQYFGPGTRLTVT.

This chain connects TRBV5-6 to TRBJ2-3, with D hard to call. V was trimmed by 1 base and J by 4 bases, leaving 4 bases between them. The germline V gene encodes CDR1 SGHDT and CDR2 YYEEEE. The CDR3 is 12 amino acids. The CDR3 region is CASSLLADTQYF. The CDR3 DNA follows: TGTGCCAGCAGCTTGTTGGCAGATACGCAGTATTTT.

This clone was counted between two and nine times. The CDR3 nucleotides read TGTGCCAGTCGGGGGAGGGACAGGGGGCAAGAGACCCAGTACTTC. This gives the protein CASRGRDRGQETQYF. This chain uses TRBV19 with TRBJ2-5; 11 positions agree with TRBD1. CDR3 length: 15 amino acids. Germline V CDR1 and CDR2: LNHDA, SQIVND (reference sequence). The V segment lost 8 bases and the J segment 2 bases; nucleotides outside the gene matches: 7.

The V call is TRBV2, the J call TRBJ1-2, with D tentatively TRBD1 (5 bases). Trimming left V 6 bases short and J 3 bases short, with 14 bases between. This CDR3 has 14 amino acids. CDR1 is SNHLY, CDR2 FYNNEI, per germline. This CDR3 is CASRGDRFDYGYTF. The CDR3 DNA sequence: TGTGCCAGCAGAGGGGATCGGTTTGACTATGGCTACACCTTC.